The 16 T cell receptor beta chains in this list originate from one sample, sequenced in a study of T cell clonotyping in hematopoietic cell transplantation. Clones were sequenced by immunoSEQ multiplex PCR, and TCRdb holds only the in-frame ones, with some missing. Among roughly 28,000 clones listed, about 92% were seen once. Indicated time point: recipient sample about 28 days before transplant, after cytoreduction. The source material was peripheral blood mononuclear cells, sampled before stem cell transplant. These receptor sequences come from a man aged 50 or older with acute myeloid leukemia. Some clones in this sample may be carry-over from other donors' samples.

The genes are TRBV19 and TRBJ2-2; 7 bases line up with TRBD1. V lost 4 bases and J lost 6; bases outside the gene matches: 11. Per germline, CDR1 LNHDA and CDR2 SQIVND (reference sequence). The CDR3 has 16 amino acids. In DNA, the CDR3 is TGTGCCAGTAGTACCAGACAGGGAATCAAGTCCGGGGAGCTGTTTTTT. Protein product: CASSTRQGIKSGELFF.

The chain has TRBV7-9 and TRBJ2-1, with 14 bases aligning to TRBD2. This CDR3 has 18 residues. Germline V CDR1 and CDR2: SEHNR, FQNEAQ (reference sequence). The J segment lost 5 bases and the V segment lost 5 bases, leaving 11 bases of the junction unmatched. CDR3 region: CASSAIRLAGGPNNEQFF. CDR3 nucleotides: TGTGCCAGCAGCGCAATCAGACTAGCGGGGGGGCCTAACAATGAGCAGTTCTTC.

A word on this clone: The junction departs from the called germline gene at one end, perhaps through a read error. This chain joins TRBV29-1 and TRBJ1-4; D is undetermined. The CDR3 length is 15 residues. Germline-derived CDR1 and CDR2 are SQVTM and ANQGSEA. The CDR3 reads CSVEEGRGGDEKLFF. The CDR3 coding sequence is TGCAGCGTCGAAGAAGGCCGCGGCGGAGATGAAAAACTGTTTTTT.

V is TRBV6-6 and J is TRBJ2-1, with 11 bases that match TRBD2. After removal of 6 bases from V and 5 bases from J, the junction contained 6 bases not matched to a gene. The germline V gene has CDR1 MNHNY and CDR2 SVGAGI (reference sequence). This CDR3 region has 15 residues. CDR3 loop: CASRWLAGGNNEQFF. In DNA form, the CDR3 reads TGTGCCAGCAGATGGCTAGCGGGAGGAAACAATGAGCAGTTCTTC.

This chain joins TRBV13 and TRBJ1-1, with 8 bases identical to TRBD1. This CDR3 spans 14 amino acids. Trimming cost V 4 bases and J 4 bases; bases outside gene matches: 5. The V gene's germline CDR1 is PRHDT and CDR2 FYEKMQ (reference sequence). This CDR3 is CASSSGQVGTEAFF. Written as DNA, the CDR3 is TGTGCCAGCAGCTCGGGACAGGTGGGCACTGAAGCTTTCTTT.

The genes are TRBV9 and TRBJ2-7, with D possibly TRBD2 on 6 matching bases. The CDR3 is 14 residues long. The V end was cut by 4 bases, the J end by 2 bases, with 13 bases between. The V gene's germline CDR1 is SGDLS and CDR2 YYNGEE. In DNA, the CDR3 is TGTGCCAGCAGCCCCTCGACTAGTCCCTACGAGCAGTACTTC. Residues: CASSPSTSPYEQYF.

The chain employs TRBV27 and TRBJ2-3, with D perhaps matching TRBD1 (6 bases). The CDR3 contains 13 residues. The ends were cut back, 7 bases at V and 2 bases at J, with 10 bases in the middle. The germline gives CDR1 MNHEY, CDR2 SMNVEV (reference sequence). The CDR3 loop reads CASTGQSTDTQYF. Here the CDR3 DNA reads TGTGCCAGCACAGGACAGTCCACAGATACGCAGTATTTT.

The rearrangement joins TRBV30 to TRBJ2-2, with a tentative D call TRBD1 (6 bases). V was clipped by 3 bases and J by 3 bases, with 17 bases between them. The V gene's germline CDR1 is GTSNPN and CDR2 SVGIG (reference sequence). This CDR3 comprises 16 residues. The CDR3 DNA reads TGTGCCTGGAGGGACCACAGGGAGTGGGACACCGGGGAGCTGTTTTTT. The encoded protein is CAWRDHREWDTGELFF.

This chain uses TRBV11-2 with TRBJ2-3, with D possibly called TRBD1 or TRBD2 (5 bases each). There are 17 residues in the CDR3. The germline V gene encodes CDR1 SGHAT and CDR2 FQNNGV. With 2 bases removed from V and 1 base from J, the gap between germline ends came to 16 bases. CDR3 protein: CASSLRGRDLGTDTQYF. The CDR3 region has the DNA TGTGCCAGCAGCTTAAGGGGCCGGGACCTGGGCACAGATACGCAGTATTTT.

The V call is TRBV15, the J call TRBJ2-1, with no clear D. CDR3 size: 15 residues. Trimming took 4 bases from V and 5 from J, leaving 15 bases between them. CDR1 and CDR2 from the germline V gene are LNHNV and YYDKDF (reference sequence). This CDR3 reads CATSTRLVSNNEQFF. The CDR3 region has the DNA TGTGCCACCAGCACCCGTCTTGTCAGTAACAATGAGCAGTTCTTC.

This clone came up once. The rearrangement uses TRBV7-2 and TRBJ2-7; perhaps TRBD2 as D (5 bases). Per the germline V gene, CDR1 is SGHTA and CDR2 is FQGNSA. The CDR3 has 14 residues. The V end was cut by 5 bases, the J end by 6 bases, with 17 bases between. The CDR3 reads CASSARVLVSEQYF. CDR3 sequence (DNA): TGTGCCAGCAGCGCACGCGTACTAGTGTCCGAGCAGTACTTC.

This chain joins TRBV19 and TRBJ2-5, with D possibly being TRBD2 (5 bases). Trimming took 3 bases from V and 2 from J, leaving 10 bases between them. CDR1 and CDR2 (germline): LNHDA, SQIVND (reference sequence). The CDR3 has 14 amino acids. DNA for the CDR3: TGTGCCAGTAGTATGCGGAGGACTCAAGAGACCCAGTACTTC. Amino acids: CASSMRRTQETQYF.

V is TRBV6-1 and J is TRBJ1-2; D is undetermined. Deletions cut 1 base from V and 13 bases from J, with 10 bases between. The CDR3 extends over 11 amino acids. Per germline, CDR1 MNHNS and CDR2 SASEGT. Here the CDR3 reads CASSEEGGSTF. CDR3 nucleotides: TGTGCCAGCAGTGAAGAAGGAGGAAGCACCTTC.

The chain links TRBV28 to TRBJ1-3; TRBD1 is a possible D gene (6 bases). The CDR3 is 15 amino acids. The germline gives CDR1 MDHEN, CDR2 SYDVKM. Trimming stripped 3 bases from V and 4 bases from J, with 13 bases between. CDR3 nucleotides: TGTGCCAGCAGTTTTGGAGGGGGGTCCGGAAACACCATATATTTT. Its translation: CASSFGGGSGNTIYF.

This chain connects TRBV5-4 to TRBJ2-4, with 8 bases aligning to TRBD1. Germline values: CDR1 SGHNT, CDR2 YYREEE (reference sequence). With V trimmed by 0 bases and J by 7 bases, 9 bases remained unmatched. This CDR3 comprises 16 residues. The CDR3 DNA sequence: TGTGCCAGCAGCTTGGAAGGAGACAGGGGAAGGAACATTCAGTACTTC. It translates to CASSLEGDRGRNIQYF.

The V call is TRBV28, the J call TRBJ2-3; D may be TRBD2 (7 bases). The germline gives CDR1 MDHEN, CDR2 SYDVKM. V lost 3 bases and J 3 bases, leaving 13 bases between the germline ends. The CDR3 runs to 15 residues. The CDR3 reads CASSFRGAGTDTQYF. DNA of the CDR3: TGTGCCAGCAGTTTTCGGGGGGCGGGGACAGATACGCAGTATTTT.